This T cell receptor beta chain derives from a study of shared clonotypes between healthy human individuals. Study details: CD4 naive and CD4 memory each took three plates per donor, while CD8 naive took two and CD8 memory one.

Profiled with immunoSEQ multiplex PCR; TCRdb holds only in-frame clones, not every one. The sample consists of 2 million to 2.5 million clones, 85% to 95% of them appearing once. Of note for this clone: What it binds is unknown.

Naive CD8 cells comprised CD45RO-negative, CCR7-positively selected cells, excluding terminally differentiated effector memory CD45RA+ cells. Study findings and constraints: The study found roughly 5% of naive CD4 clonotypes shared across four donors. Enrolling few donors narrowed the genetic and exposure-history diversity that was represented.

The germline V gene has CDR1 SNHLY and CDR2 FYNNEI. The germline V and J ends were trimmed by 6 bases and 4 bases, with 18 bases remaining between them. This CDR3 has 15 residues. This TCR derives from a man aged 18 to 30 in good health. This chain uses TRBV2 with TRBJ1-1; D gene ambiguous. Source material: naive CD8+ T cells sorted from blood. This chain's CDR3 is CASSTNRVGFTEAFF. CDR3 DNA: TGTGCCAGCAGCACGAATAGGGTAGGATTCACTGAAGCTTTCTTT.